The rows below give T cell receptor beta chains drawn from one sample of a study of T-cell memory formation after mild COVID-19. MiXCR was run by TCRdb on the 5' RACE reads, yielding one entry per CDR3 protein. The table has fewer than 500,000 distinct CDR3 sequences, around a quarter seen once. The sequenced sample consisted of PBMCs or a T cell subset sorted from them (not recorded which). The receptors derive from an adult woman who had mild COVID-19 (a few samples of this study predate the infection). Cell type and time point are not known. Both conserved end residues are part of each CDR3. D genes are given only for firm matches. Expanded clones get a size class; other rows say once, few or many, or leave the size out.

J: TRBJ1-1
V: TRBV30
D: .
size: few
CDR3: CAWSVGEIQAFF
DNA: TGTGCCTGGAGTGTGGGGGAAATCCAAGCTTTCTTT

J: TRBJ1-5
V: TRBV24-1
D: TRBD1
size: few
CDR3: CATNTRGQGNQPQHF
DNA: TGTGCCACCAATACCCGGGGACAGGGGAATCAGCCCCAGCATTTT

J: TRBJ1-2
V: TRBV10-2
D: TRBD1
size: once
CDR3: CASLDPKPEGAWYGYTF
DNA: TGCGCCAGCTTAGACCCTAAACCTGAGGGGGCTTGGTATGGCTACACCTTC

J: TRBJ2-7
V: TRBV9
D: TRBD1
size: .
CDR3: CASSVEQGAPYEQYF
DNA: TGTGCCAGCAGCGTCGAACAGGGGGCCCCCTACGAGCAGTACTTC

J: TRBJ1-5
V: TRBV12-3/TRBV12-4
D: .
size: .
CDR3: CASSVASNQPQHF
DNA: TGTGCCAGCAGCGTAGCTAGCAATCAGCCCCAGCATTTT

J: TRBJ1-2
V: TRBV6-1
D: .
size: .
CDR3: CASSEANSPNYGYTF
DNA: TGTGCCAGCAGTGAAGCAAACAGTCCTAACTATGGCTACACCTTC

J: TRBJ2-1
V: TRBV12-3/TRBV12-4
D: .
size: .
CDR3: CASSSPLPGGRSNEQFF
DNA: TGTGCCAGCAGTTCCCCGCTTCCGGGGGGCCGGAGCAATGAGCAGTTCTTC

J: TRBJ2-3
V: TRBV5-1
D: .
size: .
CDR3: CASSLALEGGVDTQYF
DNA: TGCGCCAGCAGCTTGGCCCTAGAGGGGGGCGTAGATACGCAGTATTTT

J: TRBJ2-5
V: TRBV5-1
D: .
size: .
CDR3: CASSGSTGETQYF
DNA: TGCGCCAGCAGCGGCTCAACCGGGGAGACCCAGTACTTC

J: TRBJ1-6
V: TRBV20-1
D: .
size: .
CDR3: CSARWDGGRFNSPLHF
DNA: TGCAGTGCTAGATGGGACGGGGGGCGCTTCAATTCACCCCTCCACTTT

J: TRBJ2-1
V: TRBV7-9
D: TRBD1
size: many
CDR3: CASSNDRESRSYNEQFF
DNA: TGTGCCAGCAGCAACGACAGGGAATCGAGGTCCTACAATGAGCAGTTCTTC

J: TRBJ1-2
V: TRBV5-1
D: .
size: .
CDR3: CASSLSRASNYGYTF
DNA: TGCGCCAGCAGCTTAAGCAGGGCCTCTAACTATGGCTACACCTTC

J: TRBJ1-1
V: TRBV7-2
D: .
size: many
CDR3: CASSPYLNTEAFF
DNA: TGTGCCAGCAGCCCTTACCTGAACACTGAAGCTTTCTTT

J: TRBJ1-5
V: TRBV24-1
D: .
size: many
CDR3: CATSGGQPQHF
DNA: TGTGCCACCAGCGGGGGCCAGCCCCAGCATTTT

J: TRBJ1-2
V: TRBV13
D: .
size: .
CDR3: CASSPRGAYGYTF
DNA: TGTGCCAGCAGCCCTAGGGGAGCATATGGCTACACCTTC

J: TRBJ2-2
V: TRBV7-9
D: .
size: .
CDR3: CASRSTSPPLDTGELFF
DNA: TGTGCCAGCAGGTCGACTAGTCCTCCTTTAGACACCGGGGAGCTGTTTTTT

J: TRBJ2-7
V: TRBV4-1
D: .
size: .
CDR3: CASSQGPSDPYEQYF
DNA: TGCGCCAGCAGCCAAGGCCCTAGCGATCCCTACGAGCAGTACTTC

J: TRBJ1-5
V: TRBV2
D: .
size: few
CDR3: CASTVLRNQPQHF
DNA: TGTGCCAGCACCGTTCTTAGGAATCAGCCCCAGCATTTT

J: TRBJ2-1
V: TRBV20-1
D: TRBD1
size: many
CDR3: CSAQTGTANNEQFF
DNA: TGCAGTGCTCAGACCGGGACAGCGAACAATGAGCAGTTCTTC

J: TRBJ2-7
V: TRBV7-9
D: TRBD1
size: few
CDR3: CASAWDRGTYEQYF
DNA: TGTGCCAGCGCTTGGGACAGAGGAACCTACGAGCAGTACTTC

J: TRBJ1-2
V: TRBV7-9
D: TRBD1
size: few
CDR3: CASSSPGTGDYGYTF
DNA: TGTGCCAGCAGCTCTCCGGGGACAGGTGACTATGGCTACACCTTC

J: TRBJ1-1
V: TRBV20-1
D: .
size: .
CDR3: CSARGGLARTEAFF
DNA: TGCAGTGCTAGAGGAGGGCTGGCTAGAACTGAAGCTTTCTTT

J: TRBJ2-7
V: TRBV7-8
D: .
size: .
CDR3: CASSFGENYEQYF
DNA: TGTGCCAGCAGCTTTGGTGAGAACTACGAGCAGTACTTC

J: TRBJ1-2
V: TRBV4-3
D: TRBD1
size: few
CDR3: CASSRTGTGYGYTF
DNA: TGCGCCAGCAGCAGGACAGGGACCGGCTATGGCTACACCTTC

J: TRBJ2-2
V: TRBV7-9
D: .
size: few
CDR3: CASSSGDSHTGELFF
DNA: TGTGCCAGCAGCTCCGGTGACAGTCACACCGGGGAGCTGTTTTTT

J: TRBJ2-1
V: TRBV24-1
D: TRBD2
size: .
CDR3: CATSDLTSGSSYNEQFF
DNA: TGTGCCACCAGTGATTTGACTAGCGGAAGCTCCTACAATGAGCAGTTCTTC

J: TRBJ2-2
V: TRBV5-1
D: TRBD1
size: .
CDR3: CASRKTGQGNTGELFF
DNA: TGCGCCAGCAGAAAAACGGGACAGGGTAACACCGGGGAGCTGTTTTTT

J: TRBJ1-1
V: TRBV7-9
D: .
size: .
CDR3: CASSRLDNTEAFF
DNA: TGTGCCAGCAGCCGTCTGGACAACACTGAAGCTTTCTTT

J: TRBJ2-7
V: TRBV25-1
D: .
size: few
CDR3: CASSDKQGSTYEQYF
DNA: TGTGCCAGCAGTGATAAGCAGGGAAGCACCTACGAGCAGTACTTC

J: TRBJ2-1
V: TRBV7-9
D: TRBD2
size: few
CDR3: CASSPGTTYEQFF
DNA: TGTGCCAGCAGCCCCGGGACTACTTATGAGCAGTTCTTC

J: TRBJ2-7
V: TRBV6-1
D: TRBD2
size: few
CDR3: CASSEETSGSYEQYF
DNA: TGTGCCAGCAGTGAAGAAACTAGCGGTTCCTACGAGCAGTACTTC

J: TRBJ2-5
V: TRBV10-2
D: .
size: .
CDR3: CASSERKITQETQYF
DNA: TGCGCCAGCAGTGAGAGGAAGATTACCCAAGAGACCCAGTACTTC

J: TRBJ1-5
V: TRBV5-1
D: .
size: .
CDR3: CASSAGLGGQPQHF
DNA: TGCGCCAGCAGCGCCGGACTGGGCGGTCAGCCCCAGCATTTT

J: TRBJ2-7
V: TRBV4-1
D: TRBD1
size: .
CDR3: CASSQERQGFGEQYF
DNA: TGCGCCAGCAGCCAAGAAAGACAGGGTTTCGGGGAGCAGTACTTC

J: TRBJ2-1
V: TRBV7-9
D: .
size: .
CDR3: CASSLLSPRSGDFDEQFF
DNA: TGTGCCAGCAGCTTACTATCCCCCAGGTCGGGGGACTTCGATGAGCAGTTCTTC

J: TRBJ1-2
V: TRBV11-3
D: .
size: .
CDR3: CASSLGLRGDYGYTF
DNA: TGTGCCAGCAGCTTAGGTCTCAGGGGAGACTATGGCTACACCTTC

J: TRBJ2-1
V: TRBV5-6
D: TRBD1
size: .
CDR3: CASSPGTGQDEQFF
DNA: TGTGCCAGCAGTCCCGGGACAGGGCAAGATGAGCAGTTCTTC

J: TRBJ1-1
V: TRBV7-6
D: .
size: few
CDR3: CASGEDRSEAFF
DNA: TGTGCCAGCGGCGAAGACAGATCTGAAGCTTTCTTT

J: TRBJ1-1
V: TRBV24-1
D: TRBD1
size: .
CDR3: CATSYSTGGRTEAFF
DNA: TGTGCCACCAGTTATTCTACAGGGGGACGCACTGAAGCTTTCTTT

J: TRBJ2-1
V: TRBV24-1
D: .
size: .
CDR3: CATSDFGGSYNEQFF
DNA: TGTGCCACCAGTGATTTTGGGGGTTCCTACAATGAGCAGTTCTTC

J: TRBJ2-3
V: TRBV3-1
D: TRBD2
size: .
CDR3: CASSQAGGTRASTDTQYF
DNA: TGTGCCAGCAGCCAAGCGGGAGGAACACGTGCTAGCACAGATACGCAGTATTTT

J: TRBJ1-1
V: TRBV10-3
D: TRBD1
size: .
CDR3: CAIRPGQGTEAFF
DNA: TGTGCCATCAGACCGGGACAGGGCACTGAAGCTTTCTTT

J: TRBJ1-1
V: TRBV27
D: .
size: .
CDR3: CASSPGNWNTEAFF
DNA: TGTGCCAGCAGTCCAGGGAACTGGAACACTGAAGCTTTCTTT

J: TRBJ1-1
V: TRBV7-2
D: .
size: .
CDR3: CASRRTFMNTEAFF
DNA: TGTGCCAGCAGGAGGACCTTTATGAACACTGAAGCTTTCTTT

J: TRBJ2-2
V: TRBV28
D: .
size: .
CDR3: CASSLEQANTGELFF
DNA: TGTGCCAGCAGTTTAGAGCAGGCCAACACCGGGGAGCTGTTTTTT

J: TRBJ2-3
V: TRBV7-9
D: .
size: many
CDR3: CASSIRFGSRVDTQYF
DNA: TGTGCCAGCAGCATTCGCTTCGGGTCCCGGGTGGATACGCAGTATTTT